This T cell receptor (beta chain) was sequenced for a study of blood T cells in healthy people across ages. Trimming removed 5 bases at V and 4 bases at J, with 10 bases between. Per the germline V gene, CDR1 is SEHNR and CDR2 is FQNEAQ (reference sequence). This CDR3 is 13 amino acids long. Samples each yielded at least 6 micrograms of total RNA. The second PCR ran about 6 to 11 cycles with a sample-barcoded 5' primer and J-beta primers. TCRdb processed the 5' RACE reads anew with MiXCR; each CDR3 protein has one entry. The sample lists approximately 800,000 distinct CDR3 sequences, 46% seen once, with 18% in the top ten.

The sample taken for sequencing was blood. The chain employs TRBV7-9 and TRBJ2-3; no definite D call. This TCR derives from a man older than 75 in good health. The CDR3 coding sequence is TGTGCCAGCAGCCCGAGCTGGCCAGATACGCAGTATTTT. This encodes CASSPSWPDTQYF.